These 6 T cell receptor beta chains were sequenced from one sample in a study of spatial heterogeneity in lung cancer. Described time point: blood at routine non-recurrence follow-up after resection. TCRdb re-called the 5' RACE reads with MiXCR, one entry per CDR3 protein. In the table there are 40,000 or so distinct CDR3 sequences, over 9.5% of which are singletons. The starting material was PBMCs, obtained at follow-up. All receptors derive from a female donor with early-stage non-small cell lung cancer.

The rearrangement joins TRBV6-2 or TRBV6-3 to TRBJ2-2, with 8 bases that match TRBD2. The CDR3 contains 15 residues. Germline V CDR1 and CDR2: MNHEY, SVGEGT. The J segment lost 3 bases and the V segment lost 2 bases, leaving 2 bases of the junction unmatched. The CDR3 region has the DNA TGTGCCAGCAGTTACCTCGGGGGGGACACCGGGGAGCTGTTTTTT. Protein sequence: CASSYLGGDTGELFF.

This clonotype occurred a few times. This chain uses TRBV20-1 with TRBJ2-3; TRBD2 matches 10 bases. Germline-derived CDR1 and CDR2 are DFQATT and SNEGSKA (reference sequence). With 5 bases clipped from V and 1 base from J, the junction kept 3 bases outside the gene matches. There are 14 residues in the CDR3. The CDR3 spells CSASSGGRTDTQYF. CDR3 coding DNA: TGCAGTGCTTCTAGCGGGGGCCGCACAGATACGCAGTATTTT.

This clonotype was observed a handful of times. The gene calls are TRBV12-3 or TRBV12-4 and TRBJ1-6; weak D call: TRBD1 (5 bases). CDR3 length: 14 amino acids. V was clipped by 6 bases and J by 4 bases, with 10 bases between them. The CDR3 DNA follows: TGTGCCAGCAGCTCTGGGGGGTATAATTCACCCCTCCACTTT. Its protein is CASSSGGYNSPLHF.

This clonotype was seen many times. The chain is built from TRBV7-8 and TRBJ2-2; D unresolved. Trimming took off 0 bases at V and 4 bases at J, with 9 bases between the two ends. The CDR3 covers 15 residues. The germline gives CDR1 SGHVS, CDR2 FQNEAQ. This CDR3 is CASSLAGASTGELFF. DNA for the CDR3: TGTGCCAGCAGCTTAGCGGGTGCGAGCACCGGGGAGCTGTTTTTT.

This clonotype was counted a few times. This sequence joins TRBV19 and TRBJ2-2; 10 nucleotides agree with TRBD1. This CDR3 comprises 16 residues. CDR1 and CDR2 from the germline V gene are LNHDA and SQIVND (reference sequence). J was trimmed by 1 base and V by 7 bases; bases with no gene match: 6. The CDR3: CASNSGTGVNTGELFF. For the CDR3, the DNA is TGTGCCAGTAACTCCGGGACAGGGGTGAACACCGGGGAGCTGTTTTTT. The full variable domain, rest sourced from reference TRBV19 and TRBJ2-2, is DGGITQSPKYLFRKEGQNVTLSCEQNLNHDAMYWYRQDPGQGLRLIYYSQIVNDFQKGDIAEGYSVSREKKESFPLTVTSAQKNPTAFYLCASNSGTGVNTGELFFGEGSRLTVL.

The CDR3 loop reads CASSLEHGAYTDTQYF. DNA of the CDR3: TGTGCCAGCAGCTTGGAGCATGGGGCCTACACAGATACGCAGTATTTT. The chain couples TRBV5-5 to TRBJ2-3; D might be TRBD1 (5 bases). Germline V gene data show CDR1 as SGHKS and CDR2 as YYEKEE (reference sequence). This CDR3 region has 16 residues. Trimming pared 0 bases from V and 2 bases from J, leaving 13 bases between.